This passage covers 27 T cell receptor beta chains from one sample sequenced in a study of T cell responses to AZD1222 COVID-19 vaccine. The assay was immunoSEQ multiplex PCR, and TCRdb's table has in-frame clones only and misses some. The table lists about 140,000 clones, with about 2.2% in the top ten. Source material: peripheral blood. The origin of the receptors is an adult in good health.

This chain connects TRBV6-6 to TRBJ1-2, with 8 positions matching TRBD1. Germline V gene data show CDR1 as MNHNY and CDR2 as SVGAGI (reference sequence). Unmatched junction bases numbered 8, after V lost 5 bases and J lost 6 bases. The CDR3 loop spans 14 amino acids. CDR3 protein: CASSRTDRGHGYTF. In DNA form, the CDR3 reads TGTGCCAGCAGTCGGACCGACAGGGGACATGGCTACACCTTC.

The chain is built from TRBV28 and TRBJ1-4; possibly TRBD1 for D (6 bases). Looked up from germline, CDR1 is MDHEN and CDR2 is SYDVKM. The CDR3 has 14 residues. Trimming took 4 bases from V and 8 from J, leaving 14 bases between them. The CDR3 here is CASSSNRVGEKLFF. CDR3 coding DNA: TGTGCCAGCAGTTCGAACAGGGTAGGCGAAAAACTGTTTTTT.

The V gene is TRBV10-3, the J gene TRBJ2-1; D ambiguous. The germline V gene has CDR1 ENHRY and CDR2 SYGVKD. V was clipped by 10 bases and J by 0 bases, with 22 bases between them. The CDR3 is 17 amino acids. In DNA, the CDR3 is TGTGCCACCTATATTCTCCCCACCGAGAGCTCCTACAATGAGCAGTTCTTC. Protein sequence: CATYILPTESSYNEQFF.

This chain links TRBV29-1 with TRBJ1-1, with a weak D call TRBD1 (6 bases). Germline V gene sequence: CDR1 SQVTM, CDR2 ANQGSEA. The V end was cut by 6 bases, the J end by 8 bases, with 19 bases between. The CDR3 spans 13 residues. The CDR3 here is CSVSDGDIGEAFF. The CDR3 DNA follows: TGCAGCGTATCGGACGGGGACATTGGCGAAGCTTTCTTT.

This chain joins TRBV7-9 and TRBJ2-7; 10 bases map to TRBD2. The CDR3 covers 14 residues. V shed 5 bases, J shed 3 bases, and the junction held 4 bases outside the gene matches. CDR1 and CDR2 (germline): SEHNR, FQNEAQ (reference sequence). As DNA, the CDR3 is TGTGCCAGCAGCAAGGGACTAGCGAGCTACGAGCAGTACTTC. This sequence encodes CASSKGLASYEQYF.

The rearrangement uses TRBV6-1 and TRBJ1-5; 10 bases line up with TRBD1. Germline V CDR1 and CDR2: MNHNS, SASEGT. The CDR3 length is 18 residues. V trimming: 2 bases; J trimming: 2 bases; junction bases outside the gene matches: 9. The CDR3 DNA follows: TGTGCCAGCAGTGAACTTGGGACAGGGGTTAAGGGCAATCAGCCCCAGCATTTT. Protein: CASSELGTGVKGNQPQHF.

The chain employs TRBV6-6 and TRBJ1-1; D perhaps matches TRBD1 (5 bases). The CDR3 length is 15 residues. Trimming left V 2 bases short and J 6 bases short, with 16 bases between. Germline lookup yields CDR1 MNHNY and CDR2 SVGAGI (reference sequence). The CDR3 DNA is TGTGCCAGCAGTTACCGACGACAGTCCCCCGCTGAAGCTTTCTTT. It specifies CASSYRRQSPAEAFF.

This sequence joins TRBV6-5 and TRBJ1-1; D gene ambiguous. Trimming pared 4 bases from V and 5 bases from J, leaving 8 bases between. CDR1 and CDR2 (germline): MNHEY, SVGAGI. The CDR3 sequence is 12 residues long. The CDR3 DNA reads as TGTGCCAGCAGTTCGACCCGAACTGAAGCTTTCTTT. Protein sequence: CASSSTRTEAFF.

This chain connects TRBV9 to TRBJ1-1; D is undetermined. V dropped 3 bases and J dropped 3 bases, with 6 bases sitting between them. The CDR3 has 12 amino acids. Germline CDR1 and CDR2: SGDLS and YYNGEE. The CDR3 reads CASSGVDTEAFF. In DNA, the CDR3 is TGTGCCAGCAGCGGGGTTGACACTGAAGCTTTCTTT.

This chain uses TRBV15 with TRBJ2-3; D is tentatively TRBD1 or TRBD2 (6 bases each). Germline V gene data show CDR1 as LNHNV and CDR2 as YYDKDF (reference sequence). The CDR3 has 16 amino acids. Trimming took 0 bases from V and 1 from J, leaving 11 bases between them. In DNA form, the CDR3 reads TGTGCCACCAGCAGAGATCGGGGGCTAGGCACAGATACGCAGTATTTT. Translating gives CATSRDRGLGTDTQYF.

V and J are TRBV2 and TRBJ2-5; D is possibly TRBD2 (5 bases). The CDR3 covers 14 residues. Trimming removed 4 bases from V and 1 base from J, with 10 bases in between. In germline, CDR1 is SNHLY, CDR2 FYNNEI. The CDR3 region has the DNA TGTGCCAGCAGTGCTAGCCTCAGCCAAGAGACCCAGTACTTC. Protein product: CASSASLSQETQYF.

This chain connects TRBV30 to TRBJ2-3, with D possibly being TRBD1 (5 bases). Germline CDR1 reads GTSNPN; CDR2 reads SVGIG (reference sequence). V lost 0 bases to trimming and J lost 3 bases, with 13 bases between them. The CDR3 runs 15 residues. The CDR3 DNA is TGTGCCTGGAGTGTACGAAAAGGGGCAACAGATACGCAGTATTTT. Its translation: CAWSVRKGATDTQYF.

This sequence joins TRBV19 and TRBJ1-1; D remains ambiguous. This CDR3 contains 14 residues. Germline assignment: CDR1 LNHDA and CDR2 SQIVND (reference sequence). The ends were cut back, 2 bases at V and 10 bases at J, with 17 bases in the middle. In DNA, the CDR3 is TGTGCCAGTAGTATACCGACTGCGCCCCGCGGAGCTTTCTTT. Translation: CASSIPTAPRGAFF.

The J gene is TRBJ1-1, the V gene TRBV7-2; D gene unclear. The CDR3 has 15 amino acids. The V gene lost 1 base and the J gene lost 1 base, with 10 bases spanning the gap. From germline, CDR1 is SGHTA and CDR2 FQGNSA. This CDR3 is CASSLGGGRNTEAFF. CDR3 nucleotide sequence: TGTGCCAGCAGCTTAGGGGGAGGCCGGAACACTGAAGCTTTCTTT. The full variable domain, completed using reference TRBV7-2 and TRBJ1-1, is GAGVSQSPSNKVTEKGKDVELRCDPISGHTALYWYRQSLGQGLEFLIYFQGNSAPDKSGLPSDRFSAERTGGSVSTLTIQRTQQEDSAVYLCASSLGGGRNTEAFFGQGTRLTVV.

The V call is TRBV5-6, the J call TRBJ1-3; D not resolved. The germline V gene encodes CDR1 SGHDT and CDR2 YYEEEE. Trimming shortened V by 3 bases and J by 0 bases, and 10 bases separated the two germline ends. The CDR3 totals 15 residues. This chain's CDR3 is CASSSEWSSGNTIYF. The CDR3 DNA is TGTGCCAGCAGCTCGGAATGGAGCTCTGGAAACACCATATATTTT.

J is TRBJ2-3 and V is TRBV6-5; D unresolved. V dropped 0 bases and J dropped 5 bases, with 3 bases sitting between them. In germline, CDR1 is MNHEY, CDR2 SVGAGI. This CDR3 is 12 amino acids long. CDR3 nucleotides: TGTGCCAGCAGTTACTCGAGAGATACGCAGTATTTT. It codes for CASSYSRDTQYF.

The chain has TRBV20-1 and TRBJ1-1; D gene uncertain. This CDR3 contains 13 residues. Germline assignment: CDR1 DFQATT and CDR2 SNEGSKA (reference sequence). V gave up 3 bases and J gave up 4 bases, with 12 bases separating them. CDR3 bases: TGCAGTGCTAGTAAAGGACCGTTCACTGAAGCTTTCTTT. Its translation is CSASKGPFTEAFF.

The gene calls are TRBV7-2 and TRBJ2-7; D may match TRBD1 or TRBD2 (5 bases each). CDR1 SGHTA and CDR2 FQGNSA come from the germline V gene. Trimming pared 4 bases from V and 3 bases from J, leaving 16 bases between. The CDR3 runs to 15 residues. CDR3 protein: CASSSPGTAVYEQYF. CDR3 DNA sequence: TGTGCCAGCAGCTCACCCGGGACGGCCGTCTACGAGCAGTACTTC.

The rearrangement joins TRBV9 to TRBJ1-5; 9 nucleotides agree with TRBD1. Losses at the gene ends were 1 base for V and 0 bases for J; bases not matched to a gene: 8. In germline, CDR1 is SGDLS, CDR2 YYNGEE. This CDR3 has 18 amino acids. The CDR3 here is CASSVRDRVRPSNQPQHF. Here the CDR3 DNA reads TGTGCCAGCAGCGTACGGGACAGGGTGAGACCTAGCAATCAGCCCCAGCATTTT.

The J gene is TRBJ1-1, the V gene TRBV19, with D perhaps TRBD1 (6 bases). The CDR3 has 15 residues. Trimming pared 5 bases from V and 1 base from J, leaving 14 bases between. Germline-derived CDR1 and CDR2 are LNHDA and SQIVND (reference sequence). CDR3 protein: CASSPTGTTNTEAFF. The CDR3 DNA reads TGTGCCAGTAGTCCAACCGGGACAACGAACACTGAAGCTTTCTTT.

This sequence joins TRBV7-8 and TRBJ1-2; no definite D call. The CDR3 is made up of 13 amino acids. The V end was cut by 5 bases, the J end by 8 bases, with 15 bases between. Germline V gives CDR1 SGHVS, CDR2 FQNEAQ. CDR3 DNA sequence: TGTGCCAGCAGCCCTTTCCAAGACGGGGGCTACACCTTC. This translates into CASSPFQDGGYTF.

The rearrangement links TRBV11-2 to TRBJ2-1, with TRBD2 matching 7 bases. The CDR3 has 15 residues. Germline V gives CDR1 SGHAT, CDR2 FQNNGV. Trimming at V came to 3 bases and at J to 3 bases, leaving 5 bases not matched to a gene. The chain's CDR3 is CASSFASGNYNEQFF. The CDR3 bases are TGTGCCAGCAGCTTTGCTAGCGGAAACTACAATGAGCAGTTCTTC.

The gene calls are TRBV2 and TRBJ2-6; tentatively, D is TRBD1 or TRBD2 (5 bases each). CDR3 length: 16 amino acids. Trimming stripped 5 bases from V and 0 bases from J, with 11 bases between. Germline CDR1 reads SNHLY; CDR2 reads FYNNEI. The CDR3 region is CASSRDGPSGANVLTF. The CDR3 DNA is TGTGCCAGCAGTCGGGACGGGCCCTCTGGGGCCAACGTCCTGACTTTC.

The CDR3 reads CASSLDSQPQHF. The CDR3 DNA is TGTGCCAGCAGCTTGGACTCTCAGCCCCAGCATTTT. V and J are TRBV5-4 and TRBJ1-5, with D unresolved. V lost 0 bases and J 6 bases, leaving 4 bases between the germline ends. This CDR3 has 12 residues. In germline, CDR1 is SGHNT, CDR2 YYREEE (reference sequence).

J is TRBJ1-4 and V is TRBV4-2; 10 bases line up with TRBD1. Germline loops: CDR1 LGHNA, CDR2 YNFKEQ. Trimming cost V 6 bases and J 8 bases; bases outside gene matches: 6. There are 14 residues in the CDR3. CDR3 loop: CASSRDRGPEKLFF. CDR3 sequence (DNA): TGTGCCAGCAGTCGGGACAGGGGACCCGAAAAACTGTTTTTT.

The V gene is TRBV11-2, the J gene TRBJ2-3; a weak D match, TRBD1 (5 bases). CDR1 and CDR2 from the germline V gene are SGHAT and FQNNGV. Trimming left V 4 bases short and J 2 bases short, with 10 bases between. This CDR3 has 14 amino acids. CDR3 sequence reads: CASSSTGYTDTQYF. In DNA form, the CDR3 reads TGTGCCAGCAGCTCAACAGGATACACAGATACGCAGTATTTT.

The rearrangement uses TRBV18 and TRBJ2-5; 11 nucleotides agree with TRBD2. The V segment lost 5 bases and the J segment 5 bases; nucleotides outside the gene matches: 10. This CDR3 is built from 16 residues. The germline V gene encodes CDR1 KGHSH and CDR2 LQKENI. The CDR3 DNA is TGTGCCAGCTCAGCCCTAGCGGGGGGTCGCCGTGAGACCCAGTACTTC. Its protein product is CASSALAGGRRETQYF.